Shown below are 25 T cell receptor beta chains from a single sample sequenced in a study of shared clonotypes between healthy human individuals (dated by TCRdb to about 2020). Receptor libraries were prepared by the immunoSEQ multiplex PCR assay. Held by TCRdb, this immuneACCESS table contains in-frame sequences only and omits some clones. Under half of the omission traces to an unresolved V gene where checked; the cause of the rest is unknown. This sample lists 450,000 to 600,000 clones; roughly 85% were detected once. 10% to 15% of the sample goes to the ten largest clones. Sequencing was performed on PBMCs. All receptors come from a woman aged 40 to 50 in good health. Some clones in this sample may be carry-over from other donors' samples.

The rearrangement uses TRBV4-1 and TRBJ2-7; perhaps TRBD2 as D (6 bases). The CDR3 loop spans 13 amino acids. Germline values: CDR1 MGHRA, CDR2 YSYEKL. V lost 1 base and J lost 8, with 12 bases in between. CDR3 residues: CASSQVGGSKQYF. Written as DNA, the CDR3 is TGCGCCAGCAGCCAAGTCGGAGGGAGTAAGCAGTACTTC.

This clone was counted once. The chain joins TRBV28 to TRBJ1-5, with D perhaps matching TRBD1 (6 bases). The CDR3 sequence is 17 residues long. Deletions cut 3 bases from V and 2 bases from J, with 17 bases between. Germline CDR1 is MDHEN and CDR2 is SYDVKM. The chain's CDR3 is CASSFLGGLDGNQPQHF. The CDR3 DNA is TGTGCCAGCAGTTTTCTCGGGGGCTTGGATGGCAATCAGCCCCAGCATTTT.

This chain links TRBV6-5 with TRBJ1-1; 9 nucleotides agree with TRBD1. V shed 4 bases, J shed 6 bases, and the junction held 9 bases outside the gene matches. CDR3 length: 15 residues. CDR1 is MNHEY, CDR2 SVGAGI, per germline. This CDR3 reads CASSSLGQGEAEAFF. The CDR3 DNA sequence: TGTGCCAGCAGTTCCCTGGGACAGGGAGAGGCTGAAGCTTTCTTT.

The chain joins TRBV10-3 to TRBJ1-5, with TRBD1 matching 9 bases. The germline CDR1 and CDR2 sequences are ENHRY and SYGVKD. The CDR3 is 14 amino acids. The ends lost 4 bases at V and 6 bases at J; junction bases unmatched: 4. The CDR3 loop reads CAISAGTGFQPQHF. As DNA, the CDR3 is TGTGCCATCAGTGCGGGGACAGGGTTTCAGCCCCAGCATTTT.

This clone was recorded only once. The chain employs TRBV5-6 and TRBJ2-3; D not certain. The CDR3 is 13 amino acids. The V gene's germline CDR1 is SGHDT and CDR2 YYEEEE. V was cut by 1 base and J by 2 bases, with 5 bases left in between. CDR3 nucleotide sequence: TGTGCCAGCAGCTTGAGTATCACAGATACGCAGTATTTT. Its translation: CASSLSITDTQYF.

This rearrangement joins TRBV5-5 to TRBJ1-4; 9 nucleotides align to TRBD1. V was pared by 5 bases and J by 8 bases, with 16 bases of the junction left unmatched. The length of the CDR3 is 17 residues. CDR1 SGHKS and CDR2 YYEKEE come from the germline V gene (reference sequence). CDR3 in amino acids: CASRLGQGFRAREKLFF. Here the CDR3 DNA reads TGTGCCAGCAGACTGGGACAGGGTTTTCGCGCCAGGGAAAAACTGTTTTTT.

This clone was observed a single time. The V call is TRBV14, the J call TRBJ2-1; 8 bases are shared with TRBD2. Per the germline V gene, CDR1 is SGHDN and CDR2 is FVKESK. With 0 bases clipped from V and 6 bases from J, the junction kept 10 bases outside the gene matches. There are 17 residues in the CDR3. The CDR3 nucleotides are TGTGCCAGCAGCCAAGATCTTGGGACTAGTTGGGGCAATGAGCAGTTCTTC. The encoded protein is CASSQDLGTSWGNEQFF.

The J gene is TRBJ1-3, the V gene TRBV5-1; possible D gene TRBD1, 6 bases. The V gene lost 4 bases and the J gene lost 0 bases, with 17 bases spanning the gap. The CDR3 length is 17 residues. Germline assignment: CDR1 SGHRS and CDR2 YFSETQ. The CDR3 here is CASSLVGTTLSGNTIYF. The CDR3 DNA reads TGCGCCAGCAGCCTAGTTGGGACAACTCTCTCTGGAAACACCATATATTTT.

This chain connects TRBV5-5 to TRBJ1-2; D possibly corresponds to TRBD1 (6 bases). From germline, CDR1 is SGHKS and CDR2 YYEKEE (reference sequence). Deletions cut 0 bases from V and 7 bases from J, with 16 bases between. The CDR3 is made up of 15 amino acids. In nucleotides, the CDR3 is TGTGCCAGCAGCTTGGCCGTGGGGGCCGGTGGTGGCTACACCTTC. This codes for CASSLAVGAGGGYTF.

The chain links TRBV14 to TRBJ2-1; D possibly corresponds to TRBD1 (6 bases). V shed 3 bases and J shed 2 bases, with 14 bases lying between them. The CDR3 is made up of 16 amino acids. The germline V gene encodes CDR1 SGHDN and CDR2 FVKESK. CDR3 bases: TGTGCCAGCAGCCATTTTCAGGGGCAAACCTACAATGAGCAGTTCTTC. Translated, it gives CASSHFQGQTYNEQFF.

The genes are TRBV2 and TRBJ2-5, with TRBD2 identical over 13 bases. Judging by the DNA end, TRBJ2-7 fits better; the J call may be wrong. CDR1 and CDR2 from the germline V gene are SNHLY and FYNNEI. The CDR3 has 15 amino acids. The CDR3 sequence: CASSVTSGGPYEQYF. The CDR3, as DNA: TGTGCCAGCAGTGTGACTAGCGGGGGGCCCTACGAGCAGTACTTC.

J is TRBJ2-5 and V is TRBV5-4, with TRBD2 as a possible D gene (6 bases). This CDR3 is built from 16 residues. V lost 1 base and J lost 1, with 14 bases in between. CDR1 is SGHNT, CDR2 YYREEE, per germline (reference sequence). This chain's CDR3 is CASSLNGGGGQETQYF. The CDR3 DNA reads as TGTGCCAGCAGCTTGAACGGGGGTGGGGGCCAAGAGACCCAGTACTTC.

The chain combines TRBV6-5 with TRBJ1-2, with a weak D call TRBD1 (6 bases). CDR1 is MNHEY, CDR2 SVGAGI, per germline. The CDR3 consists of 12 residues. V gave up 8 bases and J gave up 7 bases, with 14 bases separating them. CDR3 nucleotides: TGTGCCAGCGGTCGGGGGGCTGGTGGCTACACCTTC. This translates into CASGRGAGGYTF.

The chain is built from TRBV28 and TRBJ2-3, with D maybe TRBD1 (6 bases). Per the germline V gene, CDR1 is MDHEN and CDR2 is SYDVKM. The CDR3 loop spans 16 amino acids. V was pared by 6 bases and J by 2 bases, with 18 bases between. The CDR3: CASSPLRQGNTDTQYF. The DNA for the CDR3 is TGTGCCAGCAGCCCGCTGAGGCAGGGGAACACAGATACGCAGTATTTT.

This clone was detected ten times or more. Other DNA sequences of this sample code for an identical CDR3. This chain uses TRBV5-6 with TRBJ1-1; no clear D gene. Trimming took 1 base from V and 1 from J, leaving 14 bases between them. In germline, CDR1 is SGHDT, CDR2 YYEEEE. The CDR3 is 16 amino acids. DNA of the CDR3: TGTGCCAGCAGCTTGTCGACAAGCCGGTGGAACACTGAAGCTTTCTTT. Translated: CASSLSTSRWNTEAFF.

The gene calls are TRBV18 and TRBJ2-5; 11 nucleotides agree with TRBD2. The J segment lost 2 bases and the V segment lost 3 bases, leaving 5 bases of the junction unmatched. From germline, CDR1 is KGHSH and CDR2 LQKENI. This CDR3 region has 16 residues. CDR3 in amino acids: CASSPRLAGLQETQYF. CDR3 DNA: TGTGCCAGCTCACCGAGACTAGCGGGACTTCAAGAGACCCAGTACTTC.

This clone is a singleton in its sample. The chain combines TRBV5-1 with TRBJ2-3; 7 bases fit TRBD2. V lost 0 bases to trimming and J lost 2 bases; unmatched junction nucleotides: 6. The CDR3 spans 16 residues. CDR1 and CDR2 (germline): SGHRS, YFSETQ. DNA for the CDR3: TGCGCCAGCAGCTTGGGGGAGGGATTATCCACAGATACGCAGTATTTT. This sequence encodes CASSLGEGLSTDTQYF.

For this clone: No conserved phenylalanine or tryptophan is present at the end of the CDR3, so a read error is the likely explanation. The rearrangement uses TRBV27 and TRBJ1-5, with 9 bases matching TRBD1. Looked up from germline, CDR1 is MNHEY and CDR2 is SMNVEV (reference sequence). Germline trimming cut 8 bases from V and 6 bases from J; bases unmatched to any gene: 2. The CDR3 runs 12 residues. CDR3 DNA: TGTGCCAGCGGGACAGGGATTCAGCCCCAGCATCTT. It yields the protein CASGTGIQPQHL.

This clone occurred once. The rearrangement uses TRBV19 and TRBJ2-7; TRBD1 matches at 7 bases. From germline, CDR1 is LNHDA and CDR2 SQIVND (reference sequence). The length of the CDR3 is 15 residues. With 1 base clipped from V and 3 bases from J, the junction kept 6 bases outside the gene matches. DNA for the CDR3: TGTGCCAGTAGTATAGGCCCACAGGGGATCTACGAGCAGTACTTC. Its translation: CASSIGPQGIYEQYF.

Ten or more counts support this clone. CDR3 coding DNA: TGTGCCAGTAGTATGGGACTAGCGAGCACAGATACGCAGTATTTT. Translation gives CASSMGLASTDTQYF. The genes are TRBV19 and TRBJ2-3; 10 bases are shared with TRBD2. Trimming removed 3 bases from V and 0 bases from J; junction bases left unmatched: 0. This CDR3 is built from 15 residues. Germline V gene lookup returns CDR1 LNHDA and CDR2 SQIVND (reference sequence). Full variable domain (missing parts from reference TRBV19 and TRBJ2-3): DGGITQSPKYLFRKEGQNVTLSCEQNLNHDAMYWYRQDPGQGLRLIYYSQIVNDFQKGDIAEGYSVSREKKESFPLTVTSAQKNPTAFYLCASSMGLASTDTQYFGPGTRLTVL.

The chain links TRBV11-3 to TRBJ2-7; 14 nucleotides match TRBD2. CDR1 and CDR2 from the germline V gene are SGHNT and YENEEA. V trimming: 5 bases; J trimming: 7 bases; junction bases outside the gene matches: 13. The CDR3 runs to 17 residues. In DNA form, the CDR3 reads TGTGCCAGCAGCCTCCGAGCTCGGGGACTAGCGGGAGTAGAGCAGTACTTC. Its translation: CASSLRARGLAGVEQYF.

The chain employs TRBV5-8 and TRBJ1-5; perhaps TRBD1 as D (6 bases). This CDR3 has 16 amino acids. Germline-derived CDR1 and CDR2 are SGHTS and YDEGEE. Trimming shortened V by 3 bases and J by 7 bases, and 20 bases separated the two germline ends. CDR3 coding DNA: TGTGCCAGCAGCTGGGCCCTTGGGGGGGGCGAGCAGCCCCAGCATTTT. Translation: CASSWALGGGEQPQHF.

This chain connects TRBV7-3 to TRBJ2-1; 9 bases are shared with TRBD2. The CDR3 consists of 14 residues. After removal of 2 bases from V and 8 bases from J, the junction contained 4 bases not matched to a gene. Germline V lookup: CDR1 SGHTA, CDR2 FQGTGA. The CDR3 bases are TGTGCCAGCAGCTTATCGGGGACTAGCCATGAGCAGTTCTTC. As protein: CASSLSGTSHEQFF.

Here the CDR3 reads CASSFQGWAEQFF. In DNA form, the CDR3 reads TGTGCCAGCAGCTTCCAGGGGTGGGCTGAGCAGTTCTTC. This chain connects TRBV7-9 to TRBJ2-1; D might be TRBD1 (6 bases). Germline CDR1 and CDR2: SEHNR and FQNEAQ (reference sequence). The CDR3 consists of 13 residues. V was shortened by 3 bases and J by 9 bases, with 12 bases between the two germline ends.

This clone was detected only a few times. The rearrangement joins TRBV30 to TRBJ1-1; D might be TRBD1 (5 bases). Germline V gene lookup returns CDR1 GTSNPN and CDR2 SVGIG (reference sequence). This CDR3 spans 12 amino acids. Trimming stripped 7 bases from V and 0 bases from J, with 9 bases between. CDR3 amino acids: CALRQMNTEAFF. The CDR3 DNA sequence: TGTGCCTTGCGACAGATGAACACTGAAGCTTTCTTT.